Included here is one T cell receptor (beta chain) sequence, with context. PCR amplification relied on 60 Vbeta primers (plus 13 Jbeta primers). Measured with immunoSEQ multiplex PCR; TCRdb has only the in-frame clones, and not every one. In the table there are roughly 80,000 clones, roughly 84% of which are singletons. This sample was taken from a study of cytomegalovirus exposure and HLA in healthy donors. Per germline, CDR1 SGHTA and CDR2 FQGNSA. Trimming pared 1 base from V and 5 bases from J, leaving 11 bases between. The CDR3 runs to 14 residues. Unrecorded immune exposure was likely among donors, who were nominally healthy when sampled.

This chain links TRBV7-2 with TRBJ1-2; maybe TRBD1 (5 bases). The sequencing sample was made of PBMCs. This TCR was recovered from a woman aged 45-59 years in good health and CMV-seronegative. CDR3 coding DNA: TGTGCCAGCAGCTTAGAAAGGACAAGATATGGCTACACCTTC. Amino acid sequence: CASSLERTRYGYTF.